The 13 T cell receptor beta chains below all came from one sample that was sequenced in a study of cytomegalovirus exposure and HLA in healthy donors. The study ran its PCR with 60 Vbeta and 13 Jbeta primers. Sequenced by immunoSEQ multiplex PCR; TCRdb stores in-frame clones only, minus some. The sample shows roughly 150,000 clones, over 80% of them seen only once. Material for sequencing was PBMCs. These receptors all come from a male donor in good health and CMV-seronegative.

The gene calls are TRBV5-1 and TRBJ2-7, with TRBD1 identical over 11 bases. V trimming: 4 bases; J trimming: 5 bases; junction bases outside the gene matches: 14. The CDR3 extends over 17 amino acids. Germline V lookup: CDR1 SGHRS, CDR2 YFSETQ. DNA for the CDR3: TGCGCCAGCAGCGCCCAGGGCTGGACAGGGGGCTCTGACGAGCAGTACTTC. It specifies CASSAQGWTGGSDEQYF.

This clone was seen a handful of times. The chain joins TRBV4-3 to TRBJ1-4, with D uncertain. Per the germline V gene, CDR1 is LGHNA and CDR2 is YSLEER. The CDR3 is 16 amino acids. Deletions cut 0 bases from V and 5 bases from J, with 13 bases between. Here the CDR3 reads CASSQDLAGLNEKLFF. The CDR3, as DNA: TGCGCCAGCAGCCAAGATTTGGCGGGGTTAAATGAAAAACTGTTTTTT.

The chain uses TRBV7-8 and TRBJ2-5, with TRBD2 as a possible D gene (7 bases). V was trimmed by 3 bases and J by 6 bases, leaving 14 bases between them. This CDR3 has 14 amino acids. CDR1 and CDR2 (germline): SGHVS, FQNEAQ. The CDR3 spells CASSFWGGGKTQYF. The CDR3 DNA is TGTGCCAGCAGCTTTTGGGGGGGCGGAAAGACCCAGTACTTC.

This clone has just a few counts. CDR3 sequence reads: CASTPMASGAYNEQFF. The CDR3 nucleotides read TGCGCCAGCACCCCGATGGCTAGCGGGGCCTACAATGAGCAGTTCTTC. The gene calls are TRBV5-1 and TRBJ2-1, with 9 nucleotides matching TRBD2. The V gene's germline CDR1 is SGHRS and CDR2 YFSETQ. J lost 2 bases, V lost 6 bases, and 9 bases had no gene match. CDR3 size: 16 residues.

There are a few counts of this clone. This chain connects TRBV2 to TRBJ2-3; D not certain. CDR1 and CDR2 (germline): SNHLY, FYNNEI. Trimming stripped 0 bases from V and 3 bases from J, with 13 bases between. The CDR3 has 16 amino acids. DNA for the CDR3: TGTGCCAGCAGTGAAGCATCGGGTGTGCGGACAGATACGCAGTATTTT. This codes for CASSEASGVRTDTQYF.

The chain joins TRBV18 to TRBJ2-1, with 8 bases identical to TRBD1. The V gene end was trimmed by 3 bases and the J gene end by 2 bases; junction bases not matched to a gene: 3. The CDR3 runs 15 residues. Germline CDR1 is KGHSH and CDR2 is LQKENI. The CDR3 region is CASSPRTGPYNEQFF. In DNA, the CDR3 is TGTGCCAGCTCACCGCGGACAGGGCCCTACAATGAGCAGTTCTTC.

In its sample, this clone was seen a few times. The chain links TRBV7-2 to TRBJ1-2; D might be TRBD1 (5 bases). The CDR3 extends over 14 amino acids. Trimming took 1 base from V and 3 from J, leaving 9 bases between them. The germline CDR1 and CDR2 sequences are SGHTA and FQGNSA. In nucleotides, the CDR3 is TGTGCCAGCAGCTTAGTTCCGGGGGACTATGGCTACACCTTC. Translation gives CASSLVPGDYGYTF.

The rearrangement joins TRBV29-1 to TRBJ1-2; the D is unclear. V was pared by 3 bases and J by 1 base, with 9 bases between. This CDR3 is 13 amino acids long. CDR1 is SQVTM, CDR2 ANQGSEA, per germline. CDR3 in DNA: TGCAGCGTTGAGGAGGCCCATAACTATGGCTACACCTTC. Protein: CSVEEAHNYGYTF.

The rearrangement joins TRBV7-9 to TRBJ1-5; 9 bases are shared with TRBD1. This CDR3 region has 16 residues. Trimming cost V 4 bases and J 5 bases; bases outside gene matches: 9. Germline V gene sequence: CDR1 SEHNR, CDR2 FQNEAQ (reference sequence). The DNA for the CDR3 is TGTGCCAGCAGCTCAACAGGGGGCTCCCGTCATCAGCCCCAGCATTTT. Translated: CASSSTGGSRHQPQHF.

The rearrangement links TRBV5-4 to TRBJ2-3; 9 nucleotides align to TRBD1. The germline V gene encodes CDR1 SGHNT and CDR2 YYREEE (reference sequence). V was pared by 4 bases and J by 1 base, with 7 bases of the junction left unmatched. This CDR3 has 16 residues. Here the CDR3 reads CASSPGDRVRTDTQYF. Here the CDR3 DNA reads TGTGCCAGCAGCCCAGGGGACAGGGTCCGCACAGATACGCAGTATTTT.

The rearrangement uses TRBV27 and TRBJ2-7; D possibly corresponds to TRBD2 (6 bases). The CDR3 extends over 15 amino acids. Trimming left V 6 bases short and J 2 bases short, with 17 bases between. Per the germline V gene, CDR1 is MNHEY and CDR2 is SMNVEV (reference sequence). CDR3 bases: TGTGCCAGCAGGGGACTGGCAGAAAGACCCTACGAGCAGTACTTC. Its protein is CASRGLAERPYEQYF.

This clone came up once. One end of the junction varies from germline; a read error may be responsible. J is TRBJ1-2 and V is TRBV19; 8 bases match TRBD1. The CDR3 contains 11 residues. The V gene's germline CDR1 is LNHDA and CDR2 SQIVND (reference sequence). CDR3 region: CASSMGTGSAF. CDR3 bases: TGTGCCAGTAGTATGGGGACAGGAAGCGCCTTC.

The V call is TRBV9, the J call TRBJ2-1, with 13 nucleotides matching TRBD2. This CDR3 has 17 residues. Germline V gene sequence: CDR1 SGDLS, CDR2 YYNGEE. V gave up 4 bases and J gave up 4 bases; unmatched junction bases: 8. The CDR3 protein is CASSLGTSGTGYNEQFF. In nucleotides, the CDR3 is TGTGCCAGCAGCCTCGGGACTAGCGGGACTGGGTACAATGAGCAGTTCTTC.